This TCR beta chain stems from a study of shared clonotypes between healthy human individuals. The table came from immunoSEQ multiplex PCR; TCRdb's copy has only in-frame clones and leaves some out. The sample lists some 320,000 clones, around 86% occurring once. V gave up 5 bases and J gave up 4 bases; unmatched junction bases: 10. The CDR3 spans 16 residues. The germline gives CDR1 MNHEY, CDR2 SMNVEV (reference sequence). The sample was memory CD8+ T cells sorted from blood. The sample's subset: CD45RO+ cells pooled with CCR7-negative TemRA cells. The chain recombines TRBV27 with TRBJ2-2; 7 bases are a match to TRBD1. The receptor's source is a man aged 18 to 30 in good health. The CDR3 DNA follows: TGTGCCAGCAGTCCGGAAAGGGGGCTTGTCACCGGGGAGCTGTTTTTT. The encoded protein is CASSPERGLVTGELFF.